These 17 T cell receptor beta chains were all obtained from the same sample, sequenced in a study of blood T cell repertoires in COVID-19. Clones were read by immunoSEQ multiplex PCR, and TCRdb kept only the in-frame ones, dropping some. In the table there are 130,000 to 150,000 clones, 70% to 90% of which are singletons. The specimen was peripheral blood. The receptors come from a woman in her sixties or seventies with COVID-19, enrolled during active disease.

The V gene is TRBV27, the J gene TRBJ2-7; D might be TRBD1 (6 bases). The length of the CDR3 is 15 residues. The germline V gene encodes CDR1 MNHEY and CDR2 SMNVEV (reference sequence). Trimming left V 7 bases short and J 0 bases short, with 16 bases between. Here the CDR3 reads CASTRGRGHSYEQYF. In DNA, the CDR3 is TGTGCCAGCACTCGGGGCAGGGGCCACTCCTACGAGCAGTACTTC.

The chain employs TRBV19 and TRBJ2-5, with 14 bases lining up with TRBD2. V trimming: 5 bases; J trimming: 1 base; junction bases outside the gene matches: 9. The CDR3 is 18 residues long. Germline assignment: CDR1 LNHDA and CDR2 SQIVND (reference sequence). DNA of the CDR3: TGTGCCAGTAGTGCCTCTGGCGGGACTAGCGGGGGCCAAGAGACCCAGTACTTC. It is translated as CASSASGGTSGGQETQYF.

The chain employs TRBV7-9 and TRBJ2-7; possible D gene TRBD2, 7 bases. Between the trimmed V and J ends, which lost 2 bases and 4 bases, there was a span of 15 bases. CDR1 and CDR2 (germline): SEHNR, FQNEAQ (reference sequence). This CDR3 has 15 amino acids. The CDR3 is CASSLLGGASYEQYF. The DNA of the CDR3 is TGTGCCAGCAGCTTACTGGGGGGGGCGAGTTACGAGCAGTACTTC.

CDR3 DNA sequence: TGTGCCAGCAGTTCCGGGGAGGGGCCTAGGGAGCCCCAGCATTTT. Its translation: CASSSGEGPREPQHF. This chain uses TRBV6-2 or TRBV6-3 with TRBJ1-5; TRBD1 might be the D (5 bases). CDR3 length equals 15 residues. CDR1 is MNHEY, CDR2 SVGEGT, per germline. V lost 4 bases to trimming and J lost 8 bases, with 18 bases between them.

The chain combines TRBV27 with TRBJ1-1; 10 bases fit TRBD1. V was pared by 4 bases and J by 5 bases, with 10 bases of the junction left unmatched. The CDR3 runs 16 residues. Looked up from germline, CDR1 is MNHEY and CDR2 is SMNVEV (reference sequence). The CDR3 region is CASSSGQGEIGTEAFF. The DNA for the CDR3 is TGTGCCAGCAGTTCAGGACAGGGGGAAATTGGGACTGAAGCTTTCTTT.

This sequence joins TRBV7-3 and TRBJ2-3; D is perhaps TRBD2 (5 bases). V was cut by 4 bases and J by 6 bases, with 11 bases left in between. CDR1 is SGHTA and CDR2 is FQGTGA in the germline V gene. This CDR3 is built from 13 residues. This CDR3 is CASSSLAGDTQYF. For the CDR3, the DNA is TGTGCCAGCAGCTCCCTAGCCGGGGATACGCAGTATTTT.

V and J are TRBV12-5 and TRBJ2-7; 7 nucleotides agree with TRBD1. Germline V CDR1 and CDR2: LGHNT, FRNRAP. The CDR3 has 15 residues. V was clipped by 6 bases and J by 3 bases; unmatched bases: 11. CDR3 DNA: TGTGCTAGTGGCTCCCCGACAGGGAAGAGCTACGAGCAGTACTTC. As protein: CASGSPTGKSYEQYF.

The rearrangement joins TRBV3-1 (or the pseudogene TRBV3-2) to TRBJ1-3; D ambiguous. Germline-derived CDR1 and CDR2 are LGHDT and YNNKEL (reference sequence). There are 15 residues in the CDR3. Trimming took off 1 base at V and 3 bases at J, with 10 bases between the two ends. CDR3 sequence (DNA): TGTGCCAGCAGCCAAGTTAATCTTTTTGGAAACACCATATATTTT. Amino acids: CASSQVNLFGNTIYF.

This CDR3 is CASSAGGVATDTQYF. CDR3 in DNA: TGTGCCAGCAGCGCCGGGGGAGTAGCGACAGATACGCAGTATTTT. The chain has TRBV6-4 and TRBJ2-3; maybe TRBD2 (6 bases). CDR3 length: 15 residues. Looked up from germline, CDR1 is MRHNA and CDR2 is SNTAGT. V lost 6 bases and J 3 bases, leaving 16 bases between the germline ends.

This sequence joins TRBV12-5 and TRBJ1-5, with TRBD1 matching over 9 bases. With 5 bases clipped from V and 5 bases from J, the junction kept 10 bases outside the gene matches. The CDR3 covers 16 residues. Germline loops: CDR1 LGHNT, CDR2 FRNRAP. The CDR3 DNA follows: TGTGCTAGTGGTCGGGATACAGGGGGCAGGTATCAGCCCCAGCATTTT. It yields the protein CASGRDTGGRYQPQHF.

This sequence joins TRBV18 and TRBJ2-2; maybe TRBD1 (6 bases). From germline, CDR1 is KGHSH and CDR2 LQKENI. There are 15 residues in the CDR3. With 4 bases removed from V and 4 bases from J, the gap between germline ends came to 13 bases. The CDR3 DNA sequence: TGTGCCAGCTCACTTCGGACAGAATCCACCGGGGAGCTGTTTTTT. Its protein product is CASSLRTESTGELFF.

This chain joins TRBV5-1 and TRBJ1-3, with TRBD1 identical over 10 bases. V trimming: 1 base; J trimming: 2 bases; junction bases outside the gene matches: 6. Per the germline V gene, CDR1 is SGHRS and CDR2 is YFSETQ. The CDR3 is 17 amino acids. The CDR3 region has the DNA TGCGCCAGCAGCTTGTCCGCGGGACAGGGGACTGGAAACACCATATATTTT. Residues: CASSLSAGQGTGNTIYF.

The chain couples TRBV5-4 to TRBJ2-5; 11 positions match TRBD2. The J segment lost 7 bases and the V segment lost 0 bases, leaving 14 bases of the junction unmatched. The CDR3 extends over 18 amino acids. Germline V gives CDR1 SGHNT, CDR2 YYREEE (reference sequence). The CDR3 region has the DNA TGTGCCAGCAGCTTGGGAACGCCGGGACTAGCGGCCTCGAGGACCCAGTACTTC. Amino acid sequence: CASSLGTPGLAASRTQYF.

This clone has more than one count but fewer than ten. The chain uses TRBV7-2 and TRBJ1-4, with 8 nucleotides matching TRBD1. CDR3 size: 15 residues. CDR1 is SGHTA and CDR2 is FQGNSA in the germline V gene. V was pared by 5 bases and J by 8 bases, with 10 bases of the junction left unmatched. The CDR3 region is CASSPTGQAEEKLFF. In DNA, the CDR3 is TGTGCCAGCAGCCCGACGGGACAGGCGGAAGAAAAACTGTTTTTT.

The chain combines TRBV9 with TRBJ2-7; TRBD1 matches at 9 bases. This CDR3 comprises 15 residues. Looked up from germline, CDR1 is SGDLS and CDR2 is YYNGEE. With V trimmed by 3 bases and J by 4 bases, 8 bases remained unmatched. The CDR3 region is CASSARTGDEYEQYF. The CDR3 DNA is TGTGCCAGCAGCGCCAGGACAGGGGATGAATACGAGCAGTACTTC.

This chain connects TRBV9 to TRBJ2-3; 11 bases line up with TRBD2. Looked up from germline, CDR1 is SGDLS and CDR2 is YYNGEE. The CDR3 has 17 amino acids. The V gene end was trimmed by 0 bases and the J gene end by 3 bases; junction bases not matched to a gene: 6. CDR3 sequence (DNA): TGTGCCAGCAGCGTAGTTAGCGGGGGGGTTGGGACAGATACGCAGTATTTT. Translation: CASSVVSGGVGTDTQYF.

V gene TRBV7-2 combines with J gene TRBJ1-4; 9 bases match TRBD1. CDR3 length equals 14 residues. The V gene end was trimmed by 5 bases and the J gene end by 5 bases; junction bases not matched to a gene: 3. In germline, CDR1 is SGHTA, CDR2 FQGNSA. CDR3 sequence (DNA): TGTGCCAGCAGCACAGACAGGGGGAATGAAAAACTGTTTTTT. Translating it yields CASSTDRGNEKLFF.